The sequence of this T cell receptor (beta chain) was determined in a study of beta chain features in type 1 diabetes (dated by TCRdb to 2016 to 2019). As for the study more broadly: Mean age, gender distribution, total cell number and subset yield did not differ between patients and healthy donors. The study compared TCRB repertoires of sorted circulating CD4+ T cell subsets between recently diagnosed type 1 diabetes patients and matched healthy donors. A total of over 95,000,000 sorted cells were examined across all samples, and RNA yield correlated strongly with the number of cells per subset. Regulatory and stem cell-like memory subsets were isolated from only 8 patients and roughly 8 healthy donors, whereas naive and central memory subsets came from all 28 donors. Overall results and qualifications from the work: Fewer insertions and more nucleotide deletions at VDJ recombination sites were observed in patients with type 1 diabetes, implying thymic rearrangement abnormalities. Shorter templates might be favored by PCR, yet because patient and control samples were amplified and corrected together, any such skew would affect both groups equally. A moderate but significant shortening of TCRB CDR3 length was observed in type 1 diabetes patients in all four CD4+ subsets. Because cDNA rather than genomic DNA was sequenced, highly expressing activated cells could have been over-represented, although no difference in activation and CD3 levels was found between groups. Naive, central memory and regulatory TCRB repertoires appeared to be more alike among patients than among healthy donors. HLA sub-analyses involved small numbers of individuals, so any influence of HLA type on TCRB rearrangement remained unresolved.

On this clone itself: Its antigen is currently not known. Within one base of it there is no much larger clone, and no base qualities were kept.

There are 14 amino acids in the CDR3, from cysteine to phenylalanine inclusive. The kept DNA is CDR3 alone, 42 bases in frame from the first base. Relative to germline, V is 0 bases shorter and J is 4 bases shorter, with 9 bases between their ends. The High Capacity cDNA Reverse Transcription Kit was used to reverse transcribe all of the isolated RNA, meaning that expressed TCRB transcripts were what got sequenced. Naive, central memory and regulatory T cell samples underwent deep immunoSEQ sequencing, averaging about 3.5 million total reads per sample. Sorted cells were lysed in RLT buffer, and RNA was extracted using DNase-treated RNeasy Micro or Mini kits according to cell number. To prevent cross-contamination, every cell subset was processed on its own, while patient and healthy donor samples were processed together. Using the immunoSEQ multiplex PCR, TCRB sequences were amplified from cDNA into 87-bp fragments spanning the CDR3 region. Amplicons were sequenced on the Illumina HiSeq platform. Under the source paper's analysis protocol: Synthetic template baselines were used to correct PCR bias computationally, reads within Hamming distance 2 were collapsed, and singletons that could not be merged were discarded. Reads were aligned against IMGT to assign V, D and J genes, CDR3 length and insertions or deletions at six rearrangement sites. Within each subset, clonotype counts were normalized to sorted cell number, after which true diversity and Gini coefficients were computed with the tcR R package. The overlap coefficient, calculated on TCRB nucleotide sequences, was used to quantify repertoire sharing. Out-of-frame TCRB sequences from naive cells were analyzed to stand in for the pre-selection repertoire. What TCRdb holds here is the immuneACCESS table cut down to in-frame rearrangements. Part of the clones is not present; checked against another copy, under half of the missing clones reflect an unresolved V gene, and the others are unexplained. The V and J calls and the clone size are those of that table, but D and trimming were determined from the DNA. The table for this sample lists nearly 700,000 clones; 10% to 15% of them were counted only once. The ten largest clonotypes hold approximately 0.021% of the sample.

Each donor gave one peripheral blood draw, approximately 110 mL on average, collected into heparinised tubes. Using a panel that included CD45RO, CCR7, CD25, CD127, CD95 and CD27, naive, central memory, regulatory and stem cell-like memory CD4+ T cells were sorted on a BD FACSAria II. Every sorted population had a purity above 95%. PBMCs were separated immediately by Lymphoprep density gradient centrifugation and were stained directly, without being cultured. So that batch effects would be minimized, each experiment stained and sorted samples in pairs, pairing one healthy donor with one patient. The sequence is built from TRBV23-1 and TRBJ2-5; TRBD2 is a possible D gene, resting on 5 matching bases. TRBV23-1 counts as an open reading frame of uncertain function. This TCR derives from a man younger than 35 with type 1 diabetes. Sequencing was carried out using naive CD4+ T cells from blood. The sample's cell subset or site label, decoded: true naive CD4+ T cells. The CDR3 has the sequence CASSQSSGSETQYF. Here is the DNA: TGCGCCAGCAGTCAATCGTCGGGGTCAGAGACCCAGTACTTC.